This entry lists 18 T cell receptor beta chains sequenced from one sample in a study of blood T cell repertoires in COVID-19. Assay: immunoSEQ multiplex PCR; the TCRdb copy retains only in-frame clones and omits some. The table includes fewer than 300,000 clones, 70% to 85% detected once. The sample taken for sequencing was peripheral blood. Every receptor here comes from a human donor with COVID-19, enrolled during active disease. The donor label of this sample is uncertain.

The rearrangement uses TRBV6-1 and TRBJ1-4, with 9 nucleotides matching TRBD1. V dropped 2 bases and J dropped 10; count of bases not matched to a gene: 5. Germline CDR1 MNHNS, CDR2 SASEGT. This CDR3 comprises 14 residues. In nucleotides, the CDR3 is TGTGCCAGCAGTGAAAGTCGACAGGGGGGAAAACTGTTTTTT. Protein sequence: CASSESRQGGKLFF.

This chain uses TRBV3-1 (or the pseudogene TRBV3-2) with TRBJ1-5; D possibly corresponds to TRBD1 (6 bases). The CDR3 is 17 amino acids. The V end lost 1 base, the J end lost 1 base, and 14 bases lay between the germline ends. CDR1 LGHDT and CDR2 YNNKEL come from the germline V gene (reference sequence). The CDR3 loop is CASSQGLLTGSNQPQHF. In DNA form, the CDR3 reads TGTGCCAGCAGCCAAGGCCTTCTGACAGGAAGCAATCAGCCCCAGCATTTT.

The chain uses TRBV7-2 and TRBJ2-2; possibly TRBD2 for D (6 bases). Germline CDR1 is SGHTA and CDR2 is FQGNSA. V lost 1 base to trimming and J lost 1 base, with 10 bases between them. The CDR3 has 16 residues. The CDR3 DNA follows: TGTGCCAGCAGCTTAGTCGGGACTGTGAACACCGGGGAGCTGTTTTTT. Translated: CASSLVGTVNTGELFF.

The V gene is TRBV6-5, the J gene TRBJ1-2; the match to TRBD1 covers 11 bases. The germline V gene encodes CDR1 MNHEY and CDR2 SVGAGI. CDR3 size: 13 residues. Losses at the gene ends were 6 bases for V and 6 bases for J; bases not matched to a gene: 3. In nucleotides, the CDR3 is TGTGCCAGCAGGGGGACAGGGGGGCATGGCTACACCTTC. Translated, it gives CASRGTGGHGYTF.

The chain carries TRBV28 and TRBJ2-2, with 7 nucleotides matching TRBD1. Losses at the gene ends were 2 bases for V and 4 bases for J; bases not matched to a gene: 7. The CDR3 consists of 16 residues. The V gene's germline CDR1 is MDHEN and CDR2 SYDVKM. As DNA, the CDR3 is TGTGCCAGCAGTTTAGAGGGGGCTATAAGCACCGGGGAGCTGTTTTTT. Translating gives CASSLEGAISTGELFF.

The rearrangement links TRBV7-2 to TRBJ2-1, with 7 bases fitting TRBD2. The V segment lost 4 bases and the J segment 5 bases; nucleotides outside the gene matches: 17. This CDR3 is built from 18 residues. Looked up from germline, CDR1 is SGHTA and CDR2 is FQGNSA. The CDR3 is CASSSPWGGRGVNNEQFF. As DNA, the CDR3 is TGTGCCAGCAGCTCTCCCTGGGGGGGGAGGGGAGTAAACAATGAGCAGTTCTTC.

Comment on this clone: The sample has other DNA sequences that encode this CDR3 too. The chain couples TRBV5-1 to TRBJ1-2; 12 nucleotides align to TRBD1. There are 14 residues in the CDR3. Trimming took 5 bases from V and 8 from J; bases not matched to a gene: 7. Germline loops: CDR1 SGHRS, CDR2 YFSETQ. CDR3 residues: CASSSGQGAGGYTF. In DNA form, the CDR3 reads TGCGCCAGCAGTTCGGGACAGGGGGCGGGAGGCTACACCTTC.

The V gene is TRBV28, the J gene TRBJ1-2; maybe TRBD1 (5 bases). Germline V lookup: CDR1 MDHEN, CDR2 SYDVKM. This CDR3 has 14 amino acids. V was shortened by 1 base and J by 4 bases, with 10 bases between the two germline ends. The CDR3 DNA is TGTGCCAGCAGTTTATCGCAGGGCCGCTATGGCTACACCTTC. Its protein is CASSLSQGRYGYTF.

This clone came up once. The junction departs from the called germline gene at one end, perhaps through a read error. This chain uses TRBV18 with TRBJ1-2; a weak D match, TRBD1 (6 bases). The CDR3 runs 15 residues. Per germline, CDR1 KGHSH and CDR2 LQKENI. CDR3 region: CASSRGRTENFGYTF. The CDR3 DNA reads TGTGCCAGCTCACGGGGTCGGACAGAAAACTTTGGCTACACCTTC. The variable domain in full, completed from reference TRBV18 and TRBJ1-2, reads NAGVMQNPRHLVRRRGQEARLRCSPMKGHSHVYWYRQLPEEGLKFMVYLQKENIIDESGMPKERFSAEFPKEGPSILRIQQVVRGDSAAYFCASSRGRTENFGYTFGSGTRLTVV.

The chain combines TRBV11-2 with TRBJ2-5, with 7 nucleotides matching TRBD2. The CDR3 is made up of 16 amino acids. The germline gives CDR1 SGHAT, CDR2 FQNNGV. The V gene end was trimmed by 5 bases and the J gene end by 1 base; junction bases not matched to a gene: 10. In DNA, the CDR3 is TGTGCCAGCAGCCCGGAACTAGCGTTAACCCAAGAGACCCAGTACTTC. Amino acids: CASSPELALTQETQYF.

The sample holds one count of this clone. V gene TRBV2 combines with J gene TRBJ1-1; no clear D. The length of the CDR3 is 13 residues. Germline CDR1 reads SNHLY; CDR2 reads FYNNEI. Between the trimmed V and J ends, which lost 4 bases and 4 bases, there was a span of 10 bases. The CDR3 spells CASSATPSTEAFF. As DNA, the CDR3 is TGTGCCAGCAGTGCAACTCCGTCCACTGAAGCTTTCTTT. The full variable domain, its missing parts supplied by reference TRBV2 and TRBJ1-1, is EPEVTQTPSHQVTQMGQEVILRCVPISNHLYFYWYRQILGQKVEFLVSFYNNEISEKSEIFDDQFSVERPDGSNFTLKIRSTKLEDSAMYFCASSATPSTEAFFGQGTRLTVV.

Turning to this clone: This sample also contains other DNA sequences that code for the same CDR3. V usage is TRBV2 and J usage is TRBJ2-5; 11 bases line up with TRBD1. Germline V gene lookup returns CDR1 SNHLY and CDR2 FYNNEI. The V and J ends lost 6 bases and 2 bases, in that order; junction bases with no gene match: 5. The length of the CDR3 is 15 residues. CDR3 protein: CASRADRGLQETQYF. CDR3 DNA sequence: TGTGCCAGCAGGGCGGACAGGGGGCTTCAAGAGACCCAGTACTTC. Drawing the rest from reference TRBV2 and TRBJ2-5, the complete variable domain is EPEVTQTPSHQVTQMGQEVILRCVPISNHLYFYWYRQILGQKVEFLVSFYNNEISEKSEIFDDQFSVERPDGSNFTLKIRSTKLEDSAMYFCASRADRGLQETQYFGPGTRLLVL.

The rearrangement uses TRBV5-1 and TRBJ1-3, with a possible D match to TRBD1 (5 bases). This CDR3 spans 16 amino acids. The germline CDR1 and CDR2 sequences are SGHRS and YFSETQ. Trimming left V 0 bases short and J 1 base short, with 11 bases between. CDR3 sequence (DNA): TGCGCCAGCAGCTTGGACGGGACTATTTCTGGAAACACCATATATTTT. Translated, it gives CASSLDGTISGNTIYF.

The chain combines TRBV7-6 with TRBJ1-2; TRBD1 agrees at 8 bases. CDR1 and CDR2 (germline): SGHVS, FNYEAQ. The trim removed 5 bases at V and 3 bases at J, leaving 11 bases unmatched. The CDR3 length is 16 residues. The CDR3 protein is CASSPQTRGPDYGYTF. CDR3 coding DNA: TGTGCCAGCAGCCCTCAAACCAGGGGGCCTGACTATGGCTACACCTTC.

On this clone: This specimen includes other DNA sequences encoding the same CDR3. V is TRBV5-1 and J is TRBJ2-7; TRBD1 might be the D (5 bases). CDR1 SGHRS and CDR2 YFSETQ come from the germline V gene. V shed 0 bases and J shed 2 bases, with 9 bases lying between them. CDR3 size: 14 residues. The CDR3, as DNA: TGCGCCAGCAGCTTGGAGGCAGGGCCCTACGAGCAGTACTTC. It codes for CASSLEAGPYEQYF.

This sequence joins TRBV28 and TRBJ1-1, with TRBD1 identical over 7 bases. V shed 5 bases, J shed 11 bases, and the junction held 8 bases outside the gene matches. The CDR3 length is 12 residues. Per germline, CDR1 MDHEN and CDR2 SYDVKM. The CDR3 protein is CASSPPDRAAFF. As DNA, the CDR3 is TGTGCCAGCAGTCCCCCCGACAGGGCGGCTTTCTTT.

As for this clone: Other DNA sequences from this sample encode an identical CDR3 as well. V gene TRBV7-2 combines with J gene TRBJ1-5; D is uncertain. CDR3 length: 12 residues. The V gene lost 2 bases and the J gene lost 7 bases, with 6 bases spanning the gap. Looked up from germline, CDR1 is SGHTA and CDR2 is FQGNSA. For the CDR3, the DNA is TGTGCCAGCAGCTTAAGAGGACAGCCCCAGCATTTT. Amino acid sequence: CASSLRGQPQHF.

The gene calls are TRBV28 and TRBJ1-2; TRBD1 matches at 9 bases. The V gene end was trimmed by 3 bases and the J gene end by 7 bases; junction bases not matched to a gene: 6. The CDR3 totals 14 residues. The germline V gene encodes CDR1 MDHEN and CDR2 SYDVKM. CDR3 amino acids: CASSFLGTGRGYTF. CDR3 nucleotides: TGTGCCAGCAGTTTCCTCGGGACAGGGCGTGGCTACACCTTC.